Listed here are 10 T cell receptor beta chains from one sample, sequenced in a study of T cells in Graves' hyperthyroidism and ophthalmopathy. There were TCR beta CDR3 regions amplified from RNA transcripts. The TCR CDR3 first-round RT-PCR relied on the HTBI primer set. TCRdb analysed the multiplex PCR reads with MiXCR anew, one entry per CDR3 protein. The sample lists 600,000 to 800,000 distinct CDR3 sequences; 35% were seen once. Specimen: blood. The origin of the receptors is a middle-aged woman with Graves' hyperthyroidism.

The sample holds many counts of this clonotype. The V and J genes are TRBV10-3 and TRBJ2-5, with D tentatively TRBD1 (6 bases). CDR1 is ENHRY, CDR2 SYGVKD, per germline. The length of the CDR3 is 18 residues. V lost 4 bases and J lost 2, with 23 bases in between. The CDR3 here is CAISGGYEDRPRQETQYF. The CDR3 DNA reads TGTGCCATCAGTGGGGGTTACGAGGACAGACCACGACAAGAGACCCAGTACTTC.

The rearrangement joins TRBV7-8 to TRBJ2-1; 10 bases map to TRBD1. The length of the CDR3 is 13 residues. From germline, CDR1 is SGHVS and CDR2 FQNEAQ. Losses at the gene ends were 7 bases for V and 7 bases for J; bases not matched to a gene: 4. The CDR3 loop reads CASTGTGVNEQFF. CDR3 sequence (DNA): TGTGCCAGCACCGGGACAGGGGTAAATGAGCAGTTCTTC.

The rearrangement uses TRBV7-9 and TRBJ1-6, with a weak D call TRBD1 (6 bases). Between the trimmed V and J ends, which lost 7 bases and 6 bases, there was a span of 10 bases. CDR3 length equals 13 residues. Germline assignment: CDR1 SEHNR and CDR2 FQNEAQ (reference sequence). CDR3 loop: CASTGQSNSPLHF. As DNA, the CDR3 is TGTGCCAGCACCGGACAGTCTAATTCACCCCTCCACTTT.

This clonotype was observed a few times. CDR3 amino acids: CASSQMEGGTEAFF. DNA for the CDR3: TGTGCCAGCAGCCAAATGGAGGGAGGGACTGAAGCTTTCTTT. The V gene is TRBV6-5, the J gene TRBJ1-1; D gene ambiguous. Trimming left V 6 bases short and J 5 bases short, with 16 bases between. Germline V lookup: CDR1 MNHEY, CDR2 SVGAGI. This CDR3 contains 14 residues.

This clonotype was seen at least ten times. The J gene is TRBJ1-1, the V gene TRBV24-1; TRBD1 agrees at 7 bases. Per germline, CDR1 KGHDR and CDR2 SFDVKD. The CDR3 spans 12 residues. The ends lost 4 bases at V and 7 bases at J; junction bases unmatched: 2. The CDR3 DNA reads as TGTGCCACCAGTGAGAGGGACAGTGAAGCTTTCTTT. It codes for CATSERDSEAFF.

This chain uses TRBV25-1 with TRBJ2-7; D might be TRBD2 (6 bases). Germline V gene data show CDR1 as MGHDK and CDR2 as SYGVNS. Trimming cost V 8 bases and J 1 base, with 15 bases left between them. This CDR3 spans 14 amino acids. CDR3 sequence reads: CASAGWGLSYEQYF. The CDR3 nucleotides are TGTGCCAGCGCGGGATGGGGGTTGTCCTACGAGCAGTACTTC.

This clonotype was picked up many times. The V and J genes are TRBV5-8 and TRBJ1-1; D gene unclear. The CDR3 length is 14 residues. In germline, CDR1 is SGHTS, CDR2 YDEGEE. V lost 7 bases to trimming and J lost 4 bases, with 17 bases between them. The CDR3 spells CASLPTHDGTEAFF. DNA of the CDR3: TGTGCCAGCCTTCCGACTCATGATGGCACTGAAGCTTTCTTT.

This clonotype has only one observation. The chain employs TRBV6-1 and TRBJ1-1; 8 bases line up with TRBD1. The CDR3 is 15 residues long. The V and J ends lost 4 bases and 11 bases, in that order; junction bases with no gene match: 15. The germline CDR1 and CDR2 sequences are MNHNS and SASEGT. The CDR3 sequence is CASSAPTGAYHKAFF. The CDR3 DNA reads as TGTGCCAGCAGTGCACCGACAGGGGCATACCACAAGGCTTTCTTT.

This clonotype occurred many times. The rearrangement links TRBV20-1 to TRBJ1-1; D ambiguous. Trimming cost V 5 bases and J 3 bases, with 16 bases left between them. Per the germline V gene, CDR1 is DFQATT and CDR2 is SNEGSKA (reference sequence). There are 14 residues in the CDR3. CDR3: CSARGWSVYTEAFF. CDR3 sequence (DNA): TGCAGTGCTCGGGGATGGAGCGTTTACACTGAAGCTTTCTTT.

As to this clonotype: Since a much larger clone is just one base distant, this may be a read error. The chain recombines TRBV20-1 with TRBJ2-7, with 7 bases fitting TRBD2. This CDR3 region has 11 residues. Germline-derived CDR1 and CDR2 are DFQATT and SNEGSKA (reference sequence). The CDR3 region is CSASWDYQQYF. In DNA, the CDR3 is TGCAGTGCTAGTTGGGACTACCAGCAGTACTTC.